This TCR beta chain was profiled in a study of T cell repertoires in cytomegalovirus infection. Looking at the study overall: A matching HLA type, together with CMV infection, was signaled by public TCR beta signatures. Overall study findings and caveats: CMV-specific HLA-C-restricted TCR beta clonotypes dominated the ex vivo response. Cumulative public TCR beta family frequency identified carriers of CMV plus the relevant HLA.

Germline V CDR1 and CDR2: KGHSH, LQKENI. The CDR3 has 17 amino acids. V was cut by 5 bases and J by 4 bases, with 20 bases left in between. TCRdb reprocessed the reads via MiXCR and lists one record per CDR3 protein. Altogether roughly 280,000 distinct CDR3 sequences are present, roughly 13% being singletons, with the ten largest covering 8.8%. This clonotype has only a few counts. As yet, its antigen is unknown. The material sequenced was PBMCs. This chain uses TRBV18 with TRBJ2-2; perhaps TRBD2 as D (6 bases). This receptor was identified in a human donor in good health (CMV status not recorded). Some clones in this sample may be carry-over from other donors' samples. CDR3 in DNA: TGTGCCAGCTCAGCCATTAGCGGCAACCTGCTCACCGGGGAGCTGTTTTTT. This codes for CASSAISGNLLTGELFF.